This T cell receptor beta chain was documented in a study of blood T cell repertoires in COVID-19. Across the study: Sites across the United States, Italy and Spain contributed samples from acute and convalescent COVID-19. The analysed material was cDNA or gDNA that came from T cells, B-cell-depleted T cells, or PBMCs.

This CDR3 region has 14 residues. The V gene end was trimmed by 6 bases and the J gene end by 5 bases; junction bases not matched to a gene: 9. CDR1 and CDR2 (germline): SGDLS, YYNGEE. Ages ranged from 18 to 89 years, with residence in approximately 25 US areas. Per the authors' pipeline: Reference gene primer amplification gave estimated nucleated cell counts. Assay used: immunoSEQ multiplex PCR; TCRdb lists only in-frame clones, some missing. V and J calls and clone size follow that table, whereas D and trimming were derived from the DNA. The table records fewer than 350,000 clones, roughly 90% of them present only once.

The TCR comes from a woman in her 30s who had recovered from COVID-19. This chain connects TRBV9 to TRBJ1-1, with TRBD1 matching 8 bases. Sequenced input: PBMCs or T cells enriched from blood (not recorded which). The CDR3 spells CASTMQGAGTEAFF. The CDR3 bases are TGTGCCAGCACCATGCAGGGGGCAGGAACTGAAGCTTTCTTT.